The text below deals with one T cell receptor (beta chain). Antigen unknown. Before sequencing, viral peptide pools were used by the ViraFEST assay to expand antigen-specific CD4+ T cells. Scientists isolated CD4+ T cells after an approximately 10-day culture period ended. The person had PCR-confirmed SARS-CoV-2 infection between March and December 2020. Some 2 million PBMC per well were cultured with 9 to 10 IU/ml IL-2 and 7.5 to 10 ug/ml peptides. CDR1 MGHRA and CDR2 YSYEKL come from the germline V gene. Trimming at V came to 4 bases and at J to 7 bases, leaving 14 bases not matched to a gene. This CDR3 is 18 amino acids long. This record belongs to a study of vaccination effects on CD4 cells after COVID-19. General study points: By a late point after vaccination, infection- and vaccine-induced clones had shrunk markedly through clonal contraction.

Some clones are missing from TCRdb's copy, which holds only in-frame ones; the method was immunoSEQ multiplex PCR. The sample includes approximately 31,000 clones, 70% to 85% of them seen just once. This receptor was identified in a human donor who had a prior SARS-CoV-2 infection. This chain joins TRBV4-1 and TRBJ2-1; 12 bases agree with TRBD2. This specimen was CD4+ T cells from PBMCs cultured with a peptide pool, taken before COVID-19 vaccination. The CDR3 reads CASSLFGLAGSSGNEQFF. The DNA for the CDR3 is TGCGCCAGCAGCCTGTTTGGACTAGCGGGATCATCGGGGAATGAGCAGTTCTTC.